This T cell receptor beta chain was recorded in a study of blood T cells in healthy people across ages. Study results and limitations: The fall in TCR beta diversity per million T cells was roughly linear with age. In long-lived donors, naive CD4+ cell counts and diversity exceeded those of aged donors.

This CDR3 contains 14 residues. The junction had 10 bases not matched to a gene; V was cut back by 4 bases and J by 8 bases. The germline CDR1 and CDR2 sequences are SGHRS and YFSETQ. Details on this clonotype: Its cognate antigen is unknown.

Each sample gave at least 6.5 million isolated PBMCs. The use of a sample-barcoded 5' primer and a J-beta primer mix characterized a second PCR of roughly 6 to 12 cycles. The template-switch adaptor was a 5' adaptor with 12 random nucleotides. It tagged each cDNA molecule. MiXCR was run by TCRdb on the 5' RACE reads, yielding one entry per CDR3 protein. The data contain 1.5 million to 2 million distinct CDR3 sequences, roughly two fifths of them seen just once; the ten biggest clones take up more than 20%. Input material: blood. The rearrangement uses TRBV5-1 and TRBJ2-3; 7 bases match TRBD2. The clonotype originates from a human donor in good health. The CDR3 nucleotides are TGCGCCAGCAGCCTCTCCACCTCTAGCGGTACGCAGTATTTT. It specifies CASSLSTSSGTQYF.